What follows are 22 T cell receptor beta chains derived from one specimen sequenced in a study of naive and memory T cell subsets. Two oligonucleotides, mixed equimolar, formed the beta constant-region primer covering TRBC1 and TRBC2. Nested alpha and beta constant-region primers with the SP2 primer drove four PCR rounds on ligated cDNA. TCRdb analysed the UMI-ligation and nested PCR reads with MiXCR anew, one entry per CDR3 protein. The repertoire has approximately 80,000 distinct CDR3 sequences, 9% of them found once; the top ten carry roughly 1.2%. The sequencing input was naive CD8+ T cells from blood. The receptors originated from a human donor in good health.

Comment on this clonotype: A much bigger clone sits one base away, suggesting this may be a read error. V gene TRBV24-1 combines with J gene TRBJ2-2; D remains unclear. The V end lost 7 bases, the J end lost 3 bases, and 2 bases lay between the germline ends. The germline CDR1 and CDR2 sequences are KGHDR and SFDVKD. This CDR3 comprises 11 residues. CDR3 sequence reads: CATSYTGELFF. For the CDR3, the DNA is TGTGCCACCAGCTACACCGGGGAGCTGTTTTTT.

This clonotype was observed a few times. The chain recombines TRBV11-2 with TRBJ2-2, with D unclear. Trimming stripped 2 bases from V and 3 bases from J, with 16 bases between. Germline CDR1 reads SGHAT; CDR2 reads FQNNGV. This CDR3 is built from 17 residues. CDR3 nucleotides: TGTGCCAGCAGCTTACCGTCGACCGTTCCCCACACCGGGGAGCTGTTTTTT. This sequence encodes CASSLPSTVPHTGELFF.

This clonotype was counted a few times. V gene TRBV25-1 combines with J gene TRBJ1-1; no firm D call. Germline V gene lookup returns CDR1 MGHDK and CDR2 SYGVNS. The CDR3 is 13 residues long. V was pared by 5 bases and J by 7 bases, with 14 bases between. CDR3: CASSQTWSVEAFF. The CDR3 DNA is TGTGCCAGCAGTCAGACTTGGAGTGTTGAAGCTTTCTTT.

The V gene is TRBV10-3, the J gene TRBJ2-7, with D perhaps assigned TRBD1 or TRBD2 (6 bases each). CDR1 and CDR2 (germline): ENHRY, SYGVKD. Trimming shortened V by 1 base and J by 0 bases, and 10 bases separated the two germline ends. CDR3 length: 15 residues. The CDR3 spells CAISEWGAHSYEQYF. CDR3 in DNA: TGTGCCATCAGTGAGTGGGGGGCCCACTCCTACGAGCAGTACTTC.

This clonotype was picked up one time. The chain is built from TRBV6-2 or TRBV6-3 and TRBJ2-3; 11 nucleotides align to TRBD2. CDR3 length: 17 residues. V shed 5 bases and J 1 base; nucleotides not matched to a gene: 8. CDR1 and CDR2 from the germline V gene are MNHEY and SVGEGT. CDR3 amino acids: CASSLSTSGTRTDTQYF. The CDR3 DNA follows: TGTGCCAGCAGTCTCTCGACTAGCGGGACGCGCACAGATACGCAGTATTTT.

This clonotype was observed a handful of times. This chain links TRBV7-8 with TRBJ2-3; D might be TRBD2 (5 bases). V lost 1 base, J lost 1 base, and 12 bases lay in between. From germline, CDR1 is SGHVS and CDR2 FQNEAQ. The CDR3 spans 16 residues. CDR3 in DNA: TGTGCCAGCAGCTTAGTGCTGGCGCGGGGCACAGATACGCAGTATTTT. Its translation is CASSLVLARGTDTQYF. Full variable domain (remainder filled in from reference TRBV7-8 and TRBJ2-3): GAGVSQSPRYKVAKRGQDVALRCDPISGHVSLFWYQQALGQGPEFLTYFQNEAQLDKSGLPSDRFFAERPEGSVSTLKIQRTQQEDSAVYLCASSLVLARGTDTQYFGPGTRLTVL.

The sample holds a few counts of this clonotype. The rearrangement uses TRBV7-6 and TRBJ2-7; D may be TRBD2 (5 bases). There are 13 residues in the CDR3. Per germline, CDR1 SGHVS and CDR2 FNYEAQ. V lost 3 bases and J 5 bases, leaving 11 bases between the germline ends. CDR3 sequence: CASSFRGLDEQYF. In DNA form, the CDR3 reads TGTGCCAGCAGCTTTCGGGGTCTCGACGAGCAGTACTTC.

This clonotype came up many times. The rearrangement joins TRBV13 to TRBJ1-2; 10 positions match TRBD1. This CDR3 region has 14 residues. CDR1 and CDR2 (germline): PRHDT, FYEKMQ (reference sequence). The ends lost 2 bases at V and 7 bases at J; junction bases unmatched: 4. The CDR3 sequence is CASSLTGTGAGYTF. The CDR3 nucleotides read TGTGCCAGCAGCTTAACAGGGACAGGGGCTGGCTACACCTTC.

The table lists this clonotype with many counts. Here the CDR3 DNA reads TGTGCCAGCAGTTACTCTATGGTTACGGAACTGTTTTTT. This translates into CASSYSMVTELFF. The chain recombines TRBV6-5 with TRBJ1-4, with no clear D. The CDR3 has 13 residues. V shed 0 bases and J shed 12 bases, with 11 bases lying between them. Germline V CDR1 and CDR2: MNHEY, SVGAGI.

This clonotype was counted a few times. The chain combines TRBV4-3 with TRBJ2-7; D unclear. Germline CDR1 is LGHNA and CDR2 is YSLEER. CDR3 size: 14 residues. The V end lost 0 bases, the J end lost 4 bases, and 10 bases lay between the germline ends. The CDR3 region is CASSQDNSAYEQYF. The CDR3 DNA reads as TGCGCCAGCAGCCAAGATAATTCGGCGTACGAGCAGTACTTC.

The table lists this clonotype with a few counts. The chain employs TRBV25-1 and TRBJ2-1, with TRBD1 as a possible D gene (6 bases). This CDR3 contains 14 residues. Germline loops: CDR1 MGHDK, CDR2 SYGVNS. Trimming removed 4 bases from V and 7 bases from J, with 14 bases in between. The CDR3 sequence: CASSAGGARNEQFF. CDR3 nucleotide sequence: TGTGCCAGCAGTGCTGGGGGCGCTAGGAATGAGCAGTTCTTC. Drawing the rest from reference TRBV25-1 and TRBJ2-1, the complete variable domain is EADIYQTPRYLVIGTGKKITLECSQTMGHDKMYWYQQDPGMELHLIHYSYGVNSTEKGDLSSESTVSRIRTEHFPLTLESARPSHTSQYLCASSAGGARNEQFFGPGTRLTVL.

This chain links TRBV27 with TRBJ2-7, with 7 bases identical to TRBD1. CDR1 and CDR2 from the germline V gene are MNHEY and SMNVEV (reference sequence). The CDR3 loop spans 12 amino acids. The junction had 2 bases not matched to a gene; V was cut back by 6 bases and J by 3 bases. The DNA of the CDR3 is TGTGCCAGCAGGGGACAGAACTACGAGCAGTACTTC. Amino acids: CASRGQNYEQYF.

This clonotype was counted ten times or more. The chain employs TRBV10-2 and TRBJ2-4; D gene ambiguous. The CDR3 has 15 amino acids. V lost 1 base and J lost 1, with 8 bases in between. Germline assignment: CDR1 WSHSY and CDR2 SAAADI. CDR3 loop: CASSELPRAKNIQYF. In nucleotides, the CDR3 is TGCGCCAGCAGTGAGTTGCCAAGGGCCAAAAACATTCAGTACTTC.

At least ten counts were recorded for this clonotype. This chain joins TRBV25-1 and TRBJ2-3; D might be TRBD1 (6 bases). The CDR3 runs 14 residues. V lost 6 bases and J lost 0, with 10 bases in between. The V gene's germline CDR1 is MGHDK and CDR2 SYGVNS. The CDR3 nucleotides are TGTGCCAGCAGGGGGGCGGTAAGCACAGATACGCAGTATTTT. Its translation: CASRGAVSTDTQYF.

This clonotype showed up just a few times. The DNA of the CDR3 is TGCAGTGCTAGGGGCCCGGGGGCCTACAATGAGCAGTTCTTC. Its translation: CSARGPGAYNEQFF. The rearrangement joins TRBV20-1 to TRBJ2-1, with a weak D call TRBD2 (6 bases). The CDR3 totals 14 residues. Germline assignment: CDR1 DFQATT and CDR2 SNEGSKA (reference sequence). V gave up 3 bases and J gave up 2 bases, with 11 bases separating them.

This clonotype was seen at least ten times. The CDR3 protein is CASSLTGFGYGYTF. CDR3 nucleotides: TGTGCCAGTAGTCTTACAGGGTTCGGCTATGGCTACACCTTC. The chain combines TRBV19 with TRBJ1-2, with D possibly matching TRBD1 (6 bases). The germline CDR1 and CDR2 sequences are LNHDA and SQIVND (reference sequence). This CDR3 is built from 14 residues. V lost 5 bases and J lost 4, with 14 bases in between.

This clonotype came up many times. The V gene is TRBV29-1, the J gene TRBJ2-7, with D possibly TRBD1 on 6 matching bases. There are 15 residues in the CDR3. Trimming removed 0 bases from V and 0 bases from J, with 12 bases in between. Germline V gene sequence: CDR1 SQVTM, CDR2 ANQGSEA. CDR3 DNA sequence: TGCAGCGTTGAAGACCCGGACAGCTACTCCTACGAGCAGTACTTC. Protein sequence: CSVEDPDSYSYEQYF.

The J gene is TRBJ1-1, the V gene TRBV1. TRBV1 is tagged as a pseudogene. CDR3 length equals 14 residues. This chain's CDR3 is CTSSPSEDRYEAFF. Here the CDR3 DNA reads TGTACCAGCAGCCCCTCCGAAGACCGTTATGAAGCTTTCTTT.

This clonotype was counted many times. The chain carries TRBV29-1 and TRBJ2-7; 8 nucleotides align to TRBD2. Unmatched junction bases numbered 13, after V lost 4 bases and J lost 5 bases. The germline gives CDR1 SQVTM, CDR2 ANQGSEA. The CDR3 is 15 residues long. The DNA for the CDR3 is TGCAGCGTTGTGGATAGCGGGACCTTCGGGGACGAGCAGTACTTC. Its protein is CSVVDSGTFGDEQYF.

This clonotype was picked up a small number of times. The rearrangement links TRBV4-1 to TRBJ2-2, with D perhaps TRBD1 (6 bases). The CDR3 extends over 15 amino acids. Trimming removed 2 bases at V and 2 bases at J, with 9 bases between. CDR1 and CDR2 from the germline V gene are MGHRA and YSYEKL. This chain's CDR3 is CASSQRQVNTGELFF. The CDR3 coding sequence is TGCGCCAGCAGCCAACGACAGGTCAACACCGGGGAGCTGTTTTTT.

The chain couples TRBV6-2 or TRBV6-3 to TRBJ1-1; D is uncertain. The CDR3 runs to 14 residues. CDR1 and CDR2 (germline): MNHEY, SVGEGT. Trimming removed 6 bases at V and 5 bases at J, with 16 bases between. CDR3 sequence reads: CASRGLLTGTEAFF. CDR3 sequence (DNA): TGTGCCAGCAGAGGACTCTTGACGGGGACTGAAGCTTTCTTT.

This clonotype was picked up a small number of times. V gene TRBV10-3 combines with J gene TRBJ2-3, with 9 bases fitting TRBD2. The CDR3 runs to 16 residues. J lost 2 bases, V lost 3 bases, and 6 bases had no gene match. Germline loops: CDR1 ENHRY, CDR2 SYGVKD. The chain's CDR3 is CAISEGLAGSTDTQYF. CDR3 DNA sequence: TGTGCCATCAGTGAAGGGCTAGCGGGATCCACAGATACGCAGTATTTT.